Listed below are T cell receptor beta chains from one sample, sequenced in a study of T cells in Graves' hyperthyroidism and ophthalmopathy. TCRdb ran MiXCR on the multiplex PCR reads and lists one entry per CDR3 protein. In the table there are 540,000 or so distinct CDR3 sequences, under 60% of which are singletons. Sequencing was performed on peripheral blood or thyroid tissue (not recorded which). Receptors originate from an adult woman with Graves' disease, either hyperthyroidism or ophthalmopathy (not recorded which). Each CDR3 is given with its conserved first and last residue. D genes are given only for firm matches. Size values are once, few and many counts, or a class for expanded clones, and some rows have none.

clone size	V gene	D gene	J gene	CDR3 length	CDR3 DNA	CDR3 protein
.	TRBV20-1	TRBD1	TRBJ2-5	12	TGCAGTGCTCCGCCGGGACAGGGGACCCAGTACTTC	CSAPPGQGTQYF
.	TRBV20-1	.	TRBJ1-1	13	TGCAGTGCTAGCAGCAGTATGAGCACTGAAACTTTCTTT	CSASSSMSTETFF
many	TRBV7-9	.	TRBJ2-5	13	TGTGCCAGCAGGTTTTCAGGGGAAGAGACCCAGTACTTC	CASRFSGEETQYF
many	TRBV2	.	TRBJ2-2	16	TGTGCCAGCAGTGAATACGGGAGCGTAAACACCGGGGAGCTGTTTTTT	CASSEYGSVNTGELFF
many	TRBV20-1	.	TRBJ2-7	12	TGCAGTGCTAGACCAGACCCGTACGAGCAGTACTTC	CSARPDPYEQYF
.	TRBV24-1	.	TRBJ2-6	18	TGTGCCACCAGGGGGGGTAGGGGCTGGGACTCTGGGGCCAACGTCCTGACTTTC	CATRGGRGWDSGANVLTF
.	TRBV20-1	TRBD1	TRBJ1-2	10	TGCAGTGCCAGGACAGGGGGCTACACCTTC	CSARTGGYTF
many	TRBV9	.	TRBJ2-5	14	TGTGCCAGCAGCGTAATCGTGAGCGGGGAGACCCAGTACTTC	CASSVIVSGETQYF
many	TRBV11-1	TRBD2	TRBJ2-5	16	TGTGCCAGCAGCTGGAGTAGCGGGTGGGAGGGGGAGACCCAGTACTTC	CASSWSSGWEGETQYF
many	TRBV6-2/TRBV6-3	.	TRBJ2-5	13	TGTGCCAGCAGTCCCCGGGGCTTCGAGACCCAGTACTTC	CASSPRGFETQYF
.	TRBV19	.	TRBJ1-1	14	TGTGCCAGTAGTCCCAGGGTTAGCGACACTGAAGCTTTCTTT	CASSPRVSDTEAFF
.	TRBV5-1	.	TRBJ1-5	15	TGCGCCAGCAGCTTGGATGGTGGGCGCGGTCAGCCCCAGCATTTT	CASSLDGGRGQPQHF
few	TRBV5-1	.	TRBJ2-3	14	TGCGCCAGCGGTAAGGGCGCCAACACAGATACGCAGTATTTT	CASGKGANTDTQYF
.	TRBV27	.	TRBJ1-1	15	TGTGCCAGCAGTTTGCGGGGAGGGTTGAACACTGAAGCTTTCTTT	CASSLRGGLNTEAFF
.	TRBV10-3	.	TRBJ2-5	14	TGTGCCATCAGAGATACAGGGATGATGGAGACCCAGTACTTC	CAIRDTGMMETQYF
.	TRBV7-9	.	TRBJ1-1	14	TGTGCCAGCAGCTTAGCCGGACAGAACACTGAAGCTTTCTTT	CASSLAGQNTEAFF
.	TRBV29-1	TRBD1	TRBJ1-1	15	TGCAGCGTTCTGGCCATTGGGCAGGGGGCGAGTTTGGCTTTCTTT	CSVLAIGQGASLAFF
once	TRBV7-2	TRBD2	TRBJ2-7	15	TGTGCCAGCAGCTTTTCGGGAGGTAACTCCTACGAGCAGTACTTC	CASSFSGGNSYEQYF
.	TRBV12-3/TRBV12-4	.	TRBJ1-2	14	TGTGCCAGCAGCCCCCGCCGGGGTAACTATGGCTACACCTTC	CASSPRRGNYGYTF
.	TRBV7-9	TRBD1	TRBJ2-7	14	TGTGCCAGCAGCCCGTGGGGACAGGGGGCCGAGCAGTACTTC	CASSPWGQGAEQYF
.	TRBV10-3	.	TRBJ1-5	15	TGTGCCATCAGTGAGGAAGCGTCTCGCTATCAGCCCCAGCATTTT	CAISEEASRYQPQHF
many	TRBV5-6	TRBD1	TRBJ1-3	16	TGTGCCAGCAGTATGGGACAGGGGGCGTATGGAAACACCATATATTTT	CASSMGQGAYGNTIYF
many	TRBV29-1	.	TRBJ2-3	11	TGCAGCTGGGGGGACACAGATACGCAGTATTTT	CSWGDTDTQYF
many	TRBV27	TRBD1	TRBJ1-4	12	TGTGCCAGCAGTATACAGGGGCAAAAACTGTTTTTT	CASSIQGQKLFF
.	TRBV20-1	TRBD1	TRBJ1-6	16	TGCAGTGCTAGGCGAGCACAGGGGAGTAAAATTCATCCCCTCCACTTT	CSARRAQGSKIHPLHF
.	TRBV15	.	TRBJ1-3	14	TGTGCCACCAGCAAGAGGGTCTCTGGAAACACCATATATTTT	CATSKRVSGNTIYF
many	TRBV24-1	.	TRBJ2-2	14	TGTGCCACCAGTGATTTCCATGAGACCGGGGAGCTGTTTTTT	CATSDFHETGELFF
.	TRBV29-1	.	TRBJ2-7	13	TGCAGCGTTGAAGAGGGCAGGACCTACGAGCAGTACTTC	CSVEEGRTYEQYF
many	TRBV12-3/TRBV12-4	.	TRBJ2-5	13	TGTGCCAGCAGTTTCGGTCGAAGAGAGACCCAGTACTTC	CASSFGRRETQYF
.	TRBV24-1	.	TRBJ2-7	15	TGTGCCACCAGTGACTCAAACGGACGGACCTACGAGCAGTACTTC	CATSDSNGRTYEQYF
.	TRBV11-2	TRBD1	TRBJ1-5	14	TGTGCCAGCAGCTCGGGACAGGGGGCCTCACCCCAGCATTTT	CASSSGQGASPQHF
.	TRBV2	TRBD1	TRBJ2-6	18	TGTGCCAGCAGTGTTACAGGGGGAATGAACACTGGGGCCAACGTCCTGACTTTC	CASSVTGGMNTGANVLTF
many	TRBV28	TRBD2	TRBJ2-5	14	TGTGCCAGCAGTGAAGCGGGAGCTCAAGAGACCCAGTACTTC	CASSEAGAQETQYF
once	TRBV19	.	TRBJ1-2	17	TGTGCCAGTAGTGCCGGGTTTGCGGGCAGAAATAACTATGGCTACACCTTC	CASSAGFAGRNNYGYTF
.	TRBV20-1	.	TRBJ1-5	16	TGCAGTGCCCTAAGAGGAGAGTTACATAGCAATCAGCCCCAGCATTTT	CSALRGELHSNQPQHF
.	TRBV20-1	.	TRBJ1-4	14	TGCAGTGCTGCCCAAACCGGGGCAGATGGAAAACTGTTTTTT	CSAAQTGADGKLFF
many	TRBV28	.	TRBJ2-5	15	TGTGCCAGCAGTTCCCGGGTGGGCGGCAGGGAGACCCAGTACTTC	CASSSRVGGRETQYF
many	TRBV7-8	.	TRBJ2-5	15	TGTGCCAGCAGCGCGGATAGAACCCTCGGACAGACCCAGTACTTC	CASSADRTLGQTQYF
.	TRBV30	TRBD2	TRBJ2-5	13	TGTGCCTGGAGTGGACGGGGGGGAGAGACCCAGTACTTC	CAWSGRGGETQYF
.	TRBV7-2	TRBD2	TRBJ2-5	16	TGTGCCAGCAGCTCGGGACTAGCGGGAGTGGAAGAGACCCAGTACTTC	CASSSGLAGVEETQYF
.	TRBV14	TRBD2	TRBJ2-2	16	TGTGCCAGCAGCCCGCCGCTAGCGGGATTCACCGGGGAGCTGTTTTTT	CASSPPLAGFTGELFF
.	TRBV5-1	TRBD1	TRBJ1-2	14	TGCGCCAGCAGTCTAACGGACAGGGCCTATGGCTACACCTTC	CASSLTDRAYGYTF
.	TRBV9	.	TRBJ2-6	16	TGTGCCAGCAGCTTCAGTCTGGGAGATGGGGCCAACGTCCTGACTTTC	CASSFSLGDGANVLTF
few	TRBV6-1	.	TRBJ1-5	15	TGTGCCAGCAGTGAATCAACAGCACCCAATCAGCCCCAGCATTTT	CASSESTAPNQPQHF
.	TRBV27	.	TRBJ1-2	15	TGTGCCAGCAGTTTATCGGGGGAGTTCAACTATGGCTACACCTTC	CASSLSGEFNYGYTF
many	TRBV3-1	.	TRBJ1-1	15	TGTGCCAGCAGTCCCTTTTCGGAGTTGAACACTGAAGCTTTCTTT	CASSPFSELNTEAFF
many	TRBV19	.	TRBJ1-5	14	TGTGCCAGTAGTCGAGACATTGGGAATCAGCCCCAGCATTTT	CASSRDIGNQPQHF
few	TRBV28	.	TRBJ2-7	14	TGTGCCAGCAGTTTATGGCAGGGTGGCCACGAGCAGTACTTC	CASSLWQGGHEQYF
.	TRBV7-9	.	TRBJ2-5	14	TGTGCCAGCACCCGGACAGAGCCACAAGAGACCCAGTACTTC	CASTRTEPQETQYF
once	TRBV20-1	.	TRBJ2-5	13	TGCAGTCCAAGGAATGGGGTCCAAGAGACCCAGTACTTC	CSPRNGVQETQYF
.	TRBV6-2/TRBV6-3	TRBD2	TRBJ2-2	16	TGTGCCAGCAGTTCTCCCGGGACTAGCCTCGCCGGGGAGCTGTTTTTT	CASSSPGTSLAGELFF
.	TRBV5-5	.	TRBJ2-7	12	TGTGCCAGCAGTTCCCTCCTCGACGAGCAGTACTTC	CASSSLLDEQYF
many	TRBV7-9	.	TRBJ2-3	11	TGTGCCAGCAGCTTCGGGAATACGCAGTATTTT	CASSFGNTQYF
.	TRBV6-5	.	TRBJ2-7	13	TGTGCCAGCACCCCCGAGGCGCATAATGAGCAGTACTTC	CASTPEAHNEQYF